This entry concerns a single TCR beta chain. This entry is derived from a study of T cells expressing NK-cell markers. Germline CDR1 reads MRHNA; CDR2 reads SNTAGT. This CDR3 comprises 16 residues. TCRdb processed the 5' RACE reads again and assigns one entry to each CDR3 protein, with no DNA. This sample contains around 550,000 distinct CDR3 sequences. The receptor comes from a man in his late teens or twenties in good health. Sequenced material: blood T cells: a sorted CD56 or NKG2C T cell subset, CD4+ or CD8+ T cells, or bulk PBMC T cells (not recorded which). The V call is TRBV6-4, the J call TRBJ2-1; TCRdb's D call of TRBD2 is untestable without DNA. CDR3 in amino acids: CASSPGLADSYNEQFF.